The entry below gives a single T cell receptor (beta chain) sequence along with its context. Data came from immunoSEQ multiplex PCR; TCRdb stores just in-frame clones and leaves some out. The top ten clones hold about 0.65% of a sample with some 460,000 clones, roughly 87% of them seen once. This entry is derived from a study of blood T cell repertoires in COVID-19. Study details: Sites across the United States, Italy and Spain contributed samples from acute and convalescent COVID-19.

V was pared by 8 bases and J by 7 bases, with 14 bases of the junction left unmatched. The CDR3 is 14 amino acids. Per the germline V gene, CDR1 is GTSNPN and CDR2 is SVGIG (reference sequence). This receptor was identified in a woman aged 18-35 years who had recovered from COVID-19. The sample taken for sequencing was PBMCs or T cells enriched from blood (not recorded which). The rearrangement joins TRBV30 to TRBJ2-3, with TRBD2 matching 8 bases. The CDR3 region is CAVSSGGPRNTQYF. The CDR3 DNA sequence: TGTGCCGTCTCGAGCGGGGGCCCTCGGAATACGCAGTATTTT.